The present T cell receptor (beta chain) was sequenced within a study of blood T cells in healthy people across ages. A J-beta primer mix and a sample-barcoded 5' primer were used in a second PCR of roughly 6 to 11 cycles. The authors tagged each cDNA molecule using a template-switch adaptor with 12 random nucleotides. TCRdb called the 5' RACE reads again in MiXCR, with one record for every CDR3 protein. The sample lists roughly 1,500,000 distinct CDR3 sequences; about 31% were seen once. Only a few counts were recorded for this clonotype. Its target is not known. Donors ranged from 6 to 90 years old and were healthy Caucasians in Russia. Each donor had around 11 milliliters of peripheral blood drawn. General observations from the study: Both higher diversity and more naive CD4+ cells marked long-lived donors when set against aged donors.

V shed 0 bases and J shed 0 bases, with 18 bases lying between them. CDR3 length equals 18 residues. Looked up from germline, CDR1 is MGHRA and CDR2 is YSYEKL. Sequencing used blood. The source is a woman in her twenties or thirties in good health. This sequence joins TRBV4-1 and TRBJ2-7; D possibly corresponds to TRBD2 (6 bases). CDR3 region: CASSQETGAALNSYEQYF. CDR3 coding DNA: TGCGCCAGCAGCCAAGAGACGGGAGCGGCACTCAACTCCTACGAGCAGTACTTC.